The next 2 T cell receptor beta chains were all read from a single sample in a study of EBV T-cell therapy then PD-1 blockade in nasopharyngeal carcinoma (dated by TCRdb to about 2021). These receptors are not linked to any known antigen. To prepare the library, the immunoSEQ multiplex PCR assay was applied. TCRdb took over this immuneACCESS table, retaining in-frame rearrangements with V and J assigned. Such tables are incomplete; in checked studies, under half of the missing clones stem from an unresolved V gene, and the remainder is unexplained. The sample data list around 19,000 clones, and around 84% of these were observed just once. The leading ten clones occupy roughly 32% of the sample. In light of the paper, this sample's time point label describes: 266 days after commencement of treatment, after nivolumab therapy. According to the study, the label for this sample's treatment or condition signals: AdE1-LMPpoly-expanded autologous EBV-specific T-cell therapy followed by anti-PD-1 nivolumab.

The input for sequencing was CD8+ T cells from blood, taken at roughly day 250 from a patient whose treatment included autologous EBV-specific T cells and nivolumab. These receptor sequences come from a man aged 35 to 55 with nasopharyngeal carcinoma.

CDR3 sequence: CAWSVASLRYTEAFF. For the CDR3, the DNA is TGTGCCTGGAGTGTAGCGAGCCTTAGGTACACTGAAGCTTTCTTT. The genes are TRBV30 and TRBJ1-1, with no clear D. V gave up 0 bases and J gave up 3 bases, with 14 bases separating them. The CDR3 covers 15 residues. Germline lookup yields CDR1 GTSNPN and CDR2 SVGIG (reference sequence). Based on the CDR3 plus reference TRBV30 and TRBJ1-1, the full variable domain is SQTIHQWPATLVQPVGSPLSLECTVEGTSNPNLYWYRQAAGRGLQLLFYSVGIGQISSEVPQNLSASRPQDRQFILSSKKLLLSDSGFYLCAWSVASLRYTEAFFGQGTRLTVV.

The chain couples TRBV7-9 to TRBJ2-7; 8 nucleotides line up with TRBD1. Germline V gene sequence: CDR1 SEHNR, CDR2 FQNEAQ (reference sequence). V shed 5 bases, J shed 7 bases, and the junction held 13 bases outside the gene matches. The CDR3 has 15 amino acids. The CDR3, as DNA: TGTGCCAGCAGCCGACCCTTGGGACAGGTTTTTGAGCAGTACTTC. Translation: CASSRPLGQVFEQYF.